Following are 26 T cell receptor beta chains from one sample sequenced in a study of CD8 T cells in ankylosing spondylitis (dated by TCRdb to 2016 to 2017). What the study reported, not specific to this receptor: Blood from ankylosing spondylitis patients appeared to be characterized by a TCR beta motif made up of under ten highly homologous amino acid variants.

The library was produced with 5' RACE. The listed sequencing device is Illumina HiSeq 2500. Using fastp at Q25 and MiXCR, TCRdb reprocessed the public reads and kept productive beta chains. Each entry merges the rows of one CDR3 protein and shows their most common DNA and genes. Present in this sample are 330,000 or so distinct CDR3 sequences, less than 10% of which were seen just once. The biggest ten clones account for roughly 15% of the sample. These receptors have no identified antigens. The sequenced sample consisted of blood, either unsorted or a sorted T cell fraction (not recorded which). All receptors derive from a male donor with ankylosing spondylitis.

This chain joins TRBV28 and TRBJ1-5; 8 bases are a match to TRBD1. Germline CDR1 is MDHEN and CDR2 is SYDVKM. This CDR3 spans 15 amino acids. Germline trimming cut 6 bases from V and 5 bases from J; bases unmatched to any gene: 9. Here the CDR3 DNA reads TGTGCCAGCAGGCGAAGAGGGACAGGATATCAGCCCCAGCATTTT. The encoded protein is CASRRRGTGYQPQHF.

The CDR3 is CASSYGANYGYTF. In DNA, the CDR3 is TGTGCCAGTAGTTACGGAGCTAACTATGGCTACACCTTC. This chain joins TRBV19 and TRBJ1-2; no reliable D call. Trimming left V 5 bases short and J 0 bases short, with 7 bases between. CDR3 length equals 13 residues. CDR1 LNHDA and CDR2 SQIVND come from the germline V gene (reference sequence).

This clonotype was counted between two and nine times. The chain combines TRBV7-9 with TRBJ2-5, with a weak D call TRBD1 (5 bases). Looked up from germline, CDR1 is SEHNR and CDR2 is FQNEAQ (reference sequence). V lost 5 bases to trimming and J lost 1 base, with 8 bases between them. This CDR3 is 13 amino acids long. CDR3 sequence: CASSTDTQETQYF. CDR3 DNA sequence: TGTGCCAGCAGCACGGACACCCAAGAGACCCAGTACTTC.

This clonotype was counted between two and nine times. The chain combines TRBV20-1 with TRBJ2-1; 8 bases line up with TRBD2. This CDR3 spans 14 amino acids. The V gene end was trimmed by 6 bases and the J gene end by 9 bases; junction bases not matched to a gene: 13. From germline, CDR1 is DFQATT and CDR2 SNEGSKA (reference sequence). The CDR3: CSAETASGLGEQFF. The CDR3 nucleotides are TGCAGTGCAGAGACGGCTAGCGGGTTAGGTGAGCAGTTCTTC.

This clonotype was counted many times. The chain uses TRBV4-1 and TRBJ2-2; TRBD2 matches at 10 bases. Germline assignment: CDR1 MGHRA and CDR2 YSYEKL. The CDR3 consists of 16 residues. With V trimmed by 4 bases and J by 5 bases, 7 bases remained unmatched. For the CDR3, the DNA is TGCGCCAGCAGCCCGGGGCTAGCGGGAGTTACCGGGGAGCTGTTTTTT. Translation: CASSPGLAGVTGELFF.

This clonotype appeared many times. The genes are TRBV12-3 or TRBV12-4 and TRBJ2-3; 10 positions match TRBD2. This CDR3 comprises 17 residues. J lost 3 bases, V lost 2 bases, and 8 bases had no gene match. Written as DNA, the CDR3 is TGTGCCAGCAGTTTATGGGCGGAGCGGGAGGGAACAGATACGCAGTATTTT. Translating gives CASSLWAEREGTDTQYF.

This clonotype was seen ten or more times. The chain employs TRBV7-8 and TRBJ1-2; 7 bases are a match to TRBD1. Germline lookup yields CDR1 SGHVS and CDR2 FQNEAQ. V trimming: 5 bases; J trimming: 0 bases; junction bases outside the gene matches: 6. There are 15 residues in the CDR3. The CDR3 DNA reads TGTGCCAGCAGCACAAGGACAGGATCTAACTATGGCTACACCTTC. Amino acids: CASSTRTGSNYGYTF.

In this sample, this clonotype turned up a few times. CDR3 loop: CASSFNSDPLSYNEQFF. The CDR3 DNA reads as TGTGCCAGCAGTTTCAACAGTGACCCCCTTTCCTACAATGAGCAGTTCTTC. J is TRBJ2-1 and V is TRBV27; no clear D. Germline lookup yields CDR1 MNHEY and CDR2 SMNVEV (reference sequence). V was cut by 3 bases and J by 1 base, with 16 bases left in between. This CDR3 is built from 17 residues.

This chain's CDR3 is CSAILGTPHYEQYF. CDR3 DNA: TGCAGTGCTATTTTGGGGACCCCTCACTACGAGCAGTACTTC. This chain uses TRBV20-1 with TRBJ2-7; D could derive from TRBD1 or TRBD2 (5 bases each). The CDR3 is 14 amino acids. Looked up from germline, CDR1 is DFQATT and CDR2 is SNEGSKA (reference sequence). V was cut by 4 bases and J by 3 bases, with 16 bases left in between.

This clonotype appeared many times. This sequence joins TRBV29-1 and TRBJ2-7; 10 bases fit TRBD2. Trimming cost V 6 bases and J 10 bases; bases outside gene matches: 18. CDR1 and CDR2 from the germline V gene are SQVTM and ANQGSEA. This CDR3 spans 15 amino acids. The CDR3 DNA reads as TGCAGCGTCGTAAATAGACTAGCGGGTATACGAGAACAGTACTTC. Translation gives CSVVNRLAGIREQYF.

This clonotype was counted ten times or more. The chain carries TRBV10-3 and TRBJ2-5; 9 nucleotides line up with TRBD1. CDR1 and CDR2 from the germline V gene are ENHRY and SYGVKD. The CDR3 loop spans 15 amino acids. Trimming at V came to 10 bases and at J to 5 bases, leaving 14 bases not matched to a gene. This CDR3 reads CATRTGESNSETQYF. DNA for the CDR3: TGTGCCACCCGGACAGGGGAGTCCAATTCCGAGACCCAGTACTTC.

The chain carries TRBV5-1 and TRBJ1-1; D remains ambiguous. V was clipped by 4 bases and J by 4 bases, with 11 bases between them. The CDR3 contains 13 residues. Germline lookup yields CDR1 SGHRS and CDR2 YFSETQ. The CDR3 bases are TGCGCCAGCAGCCTACCTGAGTTCACTGAAGCTTTCTTT. As protein: CASSLPEFTEAFF.

This clonotype was seen ten or more times. V usage is TRBV10-3 and J usage is TRBJ1-5; the D is unclear. Between the trimmed V and J ends, which lost 0 bases and 0 bases, there was a span of 12 bases. The CDR3 loop spans 17 amino acids. CDR1 and CDR2 from the germline V gene are ENHRY and SYGVKD. The CDR3 nucleotides are TGTGCCATCAGTGAGTCCGCGGGGAGGTATAGCAATCAGCCCCAGCATTTT. Protein sequence: CAISESAGRYSNQPQHF.

In its sample, this clonotype was seen a few times. The chain combines TRBV4-1 with TRBJ2-7; 13 nucleotides align to TRBD2. The CDR3 contains 16 residues. The junction had 2 bases not matched to a gene; V was cut back by 3 bases and J by 0 bases. From germline, CDR1 is MGHRA and CDR2 YSYEKL. The CDR3 is CASSQGLAGISYEQYF. CDR3 DNA sequence: TGCGCCAGCAGCCAGGGACTAGCGGGAATCTCCTACGAGCAGTACTTC.

The chain couples TRBV7-3 to TRBJ2-3; 13 nucleotides agree with TRBD2. The length of the CDR3 is 16 residues. CDR1 SGHTA and CDR2 FQGTGA come from the germline V gene. V was clipped by 3 bases and J by 3 bases; unmatched bases: 3. The CDR3 reads CASSFTSGRETDTQYF. CDR3 sequence (DNA): TGTGCCAGCAGCTTTACTAGCGGGAGGGAGACAGATACGCAGTATTTT.

The gene calls are TRBV27 and TRBJ2-1; perhaps TRBD1 as D (5 bases). The CDR3 length is 17 residues. V lost 2 bases, J lost 4 bases, and 18 bases lay in between. Germline V lookup: CDR1 MNHEY, CDR2 SMNVEV (reference sequence). The CDR3 nucleotides read TGTGCCAGCAGTTTAAACAGGATCATCCCCCCGTACAATGAGCAGTTCTTC. Translated, it gives CASSLNRIIPPYNEQFF.

This clonotype was counted at least ten times. The V gene is TRBV4-3, the J gene TRBJ2-1; possibly TRBD1 for D (5 bases). V dropped 4 bases and J dropped 5 bases, with 18 bases sitting between them. The CDR3 consists of 16 residues. Germline V gene sequence: CDR1 LGHNA, CDR2 YSLEER. CDR3 loop: CASSRHAGRQDNEQFF. The DNA of the CDR3 is TGCGCCAGCAGCCGGCATGCAGGGCGCCAAGACAATGAGCAGTTCTTC.

The chain recombines TRBV4-2 with TRBJ2-7, with 10 bases matching TRBD2. Losses at the gene ends were 2 bases for V and 6 bases for J; bases not matched to a gene: 4. Germline V lookup: CDR1 LGHNA, CDR2 YNFKEQ. The CDR3 covers 14 residues. The CDR3 here is CASSQHRLAGEQYF. The CDR3 DNA is TGTGCCAGCAGCCAACACCGACTAGCGGGCGAGCAGTACTTC.

The chain uses TRBV20-1 and TRBJ2-7; a weak D match, TRBD1 (6 bases). V gave up 6 bases and J gave up 7 bases, with 22 bases separating them. The CDR3 spans 14 residues. Germline-derived CDR1 and CDR2 are DFQATT and SNEGSKA (reference sequence). The CDR3 loop reads CSAGSGTSPREQYF. The CDR3 DNA reads as TGCAGTGCCGGATCCGGGACAAGTCCGAGGGAGCAGTACTTC.

This clonotype turned up a few times. V gene TRBV4-1 combines with J gene TRBJ2-7; 8 bases fit TRBD2. The CDR3 has 14 amino acids. CDR1 MGHRA and CDR2 YSYEKL come from the germline V gene. The trim removed 4 bases at V and 3 bases at J, leaving 5 bases unmatched. CDR3 sequence reads: CASSLGTRDYEQYF. CDR3 nucleotides: TGCGCCAGCAGCCTTGGGACTAGGGACTACGAGCAGTACTTC.

This clonotype was counted between two and nine times. The V and J genes are TRBV7-9 and TRBJ2-2; D is undetermined. Germline assignment: CDR1 SEHNR and CDR2 FQNEAQ (reference sequence). The V end lost 7 bases, the J end lost 7 bases, and 19 bases lay between the germline ends. This CDR3 is built from 15 residues. This chain's CDR3 is CASISGPSPGGELFF. CDR3 coding DNA: TGTGCCAGCATTTCCGGGCCCTCCCCCGGCGGGGAGCTGTTTTTT.

The chain combines TRBV12-3 or TRBV12-4 with TRBJ2-7, with TRBD2 matching 7 bases. The length of the CDR3 is 14 residues. The V and J ends lost 5 bases and 6 bases, in that order; junction bases with no gene match: 10. This CDR3 is CASSTGAGVGEQYF. The CDR3 DNA follows: TGTGCCAGCAGTACAGGCGCGGGAGTGGGCGAGCAGTACTTC.

This clonotype appeared a few times. The chain uses TRBV11-2 and TRBJ2-1, with TRBD2 matching 10 bases. V lost 3 bases, J lost 6 bases, and 5 bases stayed unmatched. Germline values: CDR1 SGHAT, CDR2 FQNNGV. The CDR3 is 15 residues long. CDR3 bases: TGTGCCAGCAGCTTTAGCTGGACTAGCGGCAATGAGCAGTTCTTC. It translates to CASSFSWTSGNEQFF.

The rearrangement uses TRBV29-1 and TRBJ2-5; possibly TRBD2 for D (5 bases). CDR1 and CDR2 (germline): SQVTM, ANQGSEA. V lost 4 bases to trimming and J lost 2 bases, with 11 bases between them. The CDR3 length is 13 residues. Written as DNA, the CDR3 is TGCAGCGTTGTCGAGGGCGGACAAGAGACCCAGTACTTC. Encoded protein: CSVVEGGQETQYF.

This clonotype appeared many times. This sequence joins TRBV12-3 or TRBV12-4 and TRBJ2-1, with D hard to call. The CDR3 sequence is 13 residues long. V shed 3 bases and J shed 6 bases, with 9 bases lying between them. The CDR3 spells CASSLAQLNEQFF. DNA of the CDR3: TGTGCCAGCAGTTTGGCGCAGCTCAATGAGCAGTTCTTC.

This clonotype was detected only a few times. This chain links TRBV6-5 with TRBJ2-2, with D unresolved. The CDR3 runs 16 residues. Trimming took off 5 bases at V and 3 bases at J, with 16 bases between the two ends. Germline V gene lookup returns CDR1 MNHEY and CDR2 SVGAGI. The DNA for the CDR3 is TGTGCCAGCAGTCACCCCGGGCTAAGATACACCGGGGAGCTGTTTTTT. Encoded protein: CASSHPGLRYTGELFF.